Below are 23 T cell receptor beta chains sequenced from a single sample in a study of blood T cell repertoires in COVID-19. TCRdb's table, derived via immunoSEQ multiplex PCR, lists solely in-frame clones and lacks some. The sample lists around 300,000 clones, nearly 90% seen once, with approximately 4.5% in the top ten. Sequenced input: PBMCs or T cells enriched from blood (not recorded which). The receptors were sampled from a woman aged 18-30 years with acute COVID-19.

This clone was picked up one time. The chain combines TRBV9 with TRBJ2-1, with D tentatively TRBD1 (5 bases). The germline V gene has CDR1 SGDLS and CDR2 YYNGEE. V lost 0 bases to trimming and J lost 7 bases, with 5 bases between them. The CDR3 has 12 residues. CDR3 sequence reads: CASSVAGNEQFF. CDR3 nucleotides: TGTGCCAGCAGCGTAGCAGGGAATGAGCAGTTCTTC.

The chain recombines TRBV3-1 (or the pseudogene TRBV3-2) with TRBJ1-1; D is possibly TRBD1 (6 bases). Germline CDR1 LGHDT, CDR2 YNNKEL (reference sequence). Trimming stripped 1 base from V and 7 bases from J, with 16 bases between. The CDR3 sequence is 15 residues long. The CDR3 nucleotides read TGTGCCAGCAGCCAAGGAGATCGACAGGCTTTTGAAGCTTTCTTT. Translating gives CASSQGDRQAFEAFF.

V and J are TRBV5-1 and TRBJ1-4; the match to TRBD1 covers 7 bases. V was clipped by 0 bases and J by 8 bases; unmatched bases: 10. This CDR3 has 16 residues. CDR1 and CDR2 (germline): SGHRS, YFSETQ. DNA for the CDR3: TGCGCCAGCAGCTTGGAGATACAGGGGCGCGGAGAAAAACTGTTTTTT. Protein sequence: CASSLEIQGRGEKLFF.

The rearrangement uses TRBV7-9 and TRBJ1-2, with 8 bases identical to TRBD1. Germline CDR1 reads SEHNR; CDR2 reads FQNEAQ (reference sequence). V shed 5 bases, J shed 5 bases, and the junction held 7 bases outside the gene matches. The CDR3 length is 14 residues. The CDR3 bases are TGTGCCAGCAGCCCGGGACAGGCGGAATATGGCTACACCTTC. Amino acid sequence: CASSPGQAEYGYTF.

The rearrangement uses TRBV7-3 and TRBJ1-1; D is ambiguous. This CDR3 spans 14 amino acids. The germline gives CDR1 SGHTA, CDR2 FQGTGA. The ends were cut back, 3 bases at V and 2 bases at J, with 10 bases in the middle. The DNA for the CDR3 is TGTGCCAGCAGCTTGTGGGCCGAAAACACTGAAGCTTTCTTT. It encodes CASSLWAENTEAFF.

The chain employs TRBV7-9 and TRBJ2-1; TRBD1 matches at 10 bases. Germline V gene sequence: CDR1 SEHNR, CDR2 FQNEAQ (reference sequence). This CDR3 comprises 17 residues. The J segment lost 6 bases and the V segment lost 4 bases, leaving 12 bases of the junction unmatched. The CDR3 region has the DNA TGTGCCAGCAGCTCGTTTTCCGGGACAGGGGTCAGCAATGAGCAGTTCTTC. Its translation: CASSSFSGTGVSNEQFF.

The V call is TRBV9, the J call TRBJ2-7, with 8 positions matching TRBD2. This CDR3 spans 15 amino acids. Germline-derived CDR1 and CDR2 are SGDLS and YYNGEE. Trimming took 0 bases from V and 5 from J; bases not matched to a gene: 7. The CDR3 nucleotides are TGTGCCAGCAGCGTAGGGAGCGGGAGTCCCCACGAGCAGTACTTC. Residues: CASSVGSGSPHEQYF. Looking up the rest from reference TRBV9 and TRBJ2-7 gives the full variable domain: DSGVTQTPKHLITATGQRVTLRCSPRSGDLSVYWYQQSLDQGLQFLIQYYNGEERAKGNILERFSAQQFPDLHSELNLSSLELGDSALYFCASSVGSGSPHEQYFGPGTRLTVT.

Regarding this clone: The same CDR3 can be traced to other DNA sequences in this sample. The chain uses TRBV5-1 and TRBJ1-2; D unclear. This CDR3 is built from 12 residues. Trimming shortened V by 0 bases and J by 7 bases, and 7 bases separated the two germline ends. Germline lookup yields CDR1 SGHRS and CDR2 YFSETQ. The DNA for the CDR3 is TGCGCCAGCAGCTTGGACGGAGGTGGCTACACCTTC. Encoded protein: CASSLDGGGYTF.

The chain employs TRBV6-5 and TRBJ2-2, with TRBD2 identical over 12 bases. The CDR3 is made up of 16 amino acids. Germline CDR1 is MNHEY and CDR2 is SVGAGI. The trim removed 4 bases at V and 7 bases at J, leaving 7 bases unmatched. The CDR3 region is CASSSTLAGGGGELFF. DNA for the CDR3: TGTGCCAGCAGTTCCACTCTAGCGGGAGGGGGCGGGGAGCTGTTTTTT.

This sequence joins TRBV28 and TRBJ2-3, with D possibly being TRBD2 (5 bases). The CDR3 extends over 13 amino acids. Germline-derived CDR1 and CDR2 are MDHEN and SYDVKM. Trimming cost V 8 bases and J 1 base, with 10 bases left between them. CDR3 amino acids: CASGRVGTDTQYF. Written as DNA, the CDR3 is TGTGCCAGCGGGAGAGTCGGCACAGATACGCAGTATTTT.

DNA of the CDR3: TGTGCCATCAAGAAAAGCCGAGCGGGAGGGCCCACGGGGGAGACCCAGTACTTC. Translation: CAIKKSRAGGPTGETQYF. The chain recombines TRBV10-3 with TRBJ2-5; 10 bases line up with TRBD2. The CDR3 length is 18 residues. The trim removed 7 bases at V and 5 bases at J, leaving 19 bases unmatched. CDR1 and CDR2 from the germline V gene are ENHRY and SYGVKD.

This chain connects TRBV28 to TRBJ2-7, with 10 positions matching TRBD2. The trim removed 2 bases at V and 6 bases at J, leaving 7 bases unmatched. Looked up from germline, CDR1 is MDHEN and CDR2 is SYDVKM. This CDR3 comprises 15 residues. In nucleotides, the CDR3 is TGTGCCAGCAGTTTACCGGCTAGCGGGAGTTTCGAGCAGTACTTC. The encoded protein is CASSLPASGSFEQYF.

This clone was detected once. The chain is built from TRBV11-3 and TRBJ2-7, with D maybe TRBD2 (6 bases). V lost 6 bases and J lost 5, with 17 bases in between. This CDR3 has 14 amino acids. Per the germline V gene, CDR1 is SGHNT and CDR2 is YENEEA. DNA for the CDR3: TGTGCCAGCAGAGTATACGGGAGTGGCCACGAGCAGTACTTC. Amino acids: CASRVYGSGHEQYF.

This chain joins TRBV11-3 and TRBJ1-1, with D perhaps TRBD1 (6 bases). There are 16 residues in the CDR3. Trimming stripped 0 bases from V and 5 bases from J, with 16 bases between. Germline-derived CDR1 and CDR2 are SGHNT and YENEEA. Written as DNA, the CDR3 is TGTGCCAGCAGCTTAGAGCCGGGGGCGCGGGGGACTGAAGCTTTCTTT. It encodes CASSLEPGARGTEAFF.

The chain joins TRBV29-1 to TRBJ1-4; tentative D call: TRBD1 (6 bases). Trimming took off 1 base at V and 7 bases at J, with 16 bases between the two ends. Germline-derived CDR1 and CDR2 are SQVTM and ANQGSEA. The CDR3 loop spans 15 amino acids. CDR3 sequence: CSVEGRQAGGEKLFF. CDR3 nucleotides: TGCAGCGTTGAAGGAAGACAGGCCGGCGGTGAAAAACTGTTTTTT.

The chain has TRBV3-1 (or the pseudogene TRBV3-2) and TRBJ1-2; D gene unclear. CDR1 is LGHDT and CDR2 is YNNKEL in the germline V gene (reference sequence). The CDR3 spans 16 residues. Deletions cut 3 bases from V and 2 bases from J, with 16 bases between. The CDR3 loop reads CASSHLVSRLNYGYTF. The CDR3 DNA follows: TGTGCCAGCAGCCACCTGGTATCCAGACTCAACTATGGCTACACCTTC.

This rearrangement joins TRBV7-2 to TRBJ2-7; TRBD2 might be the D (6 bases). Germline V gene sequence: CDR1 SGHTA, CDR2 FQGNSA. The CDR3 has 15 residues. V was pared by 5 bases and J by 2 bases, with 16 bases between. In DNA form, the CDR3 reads TGTGCCAGCAGCCCCGTAGGCGGGGCCCCCTACGAGCAGTACTTC. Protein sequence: CASSPVGGAPYEQYF. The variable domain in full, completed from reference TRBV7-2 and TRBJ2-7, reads GAGVSQSPSNKVTEKGKDVELRCDPISGHTALYWYRQSLGQGLEFLIYFQGNSAPDKSGLPSDRFSAERTGGSVSTLTIQRTQQEDSAVYLCASSPVGGAPYEQYFGPGTRLTVT.

CDR3 sequence reads: CASSYGRGSSPLHF. CDR3 nucleotide sequence: TGTGCCAGCAGTTACGGCAGGGGCTCTTCACCCCTCCACTTT. The chain is built from TRBV6-5 and TRBJ1-6, with D possibly TRBD1 on 6 matching bases. The germline V gene encodes CDR1 MNHEY and CDR2 SVGAGI. With 2 bases removed from V and 9 bases from J, the gap between germline ends came to 11 bases. This CDR3 is built from 14 residues.

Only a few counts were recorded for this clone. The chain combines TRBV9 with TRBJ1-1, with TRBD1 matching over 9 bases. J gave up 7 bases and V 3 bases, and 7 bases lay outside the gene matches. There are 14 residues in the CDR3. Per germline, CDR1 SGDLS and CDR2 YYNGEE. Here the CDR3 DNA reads TGTGCCAGCAGCGAGTGGGACAGGGTTAATGAAGCTTTCTTT. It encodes CASSEWDRVNEAFF.

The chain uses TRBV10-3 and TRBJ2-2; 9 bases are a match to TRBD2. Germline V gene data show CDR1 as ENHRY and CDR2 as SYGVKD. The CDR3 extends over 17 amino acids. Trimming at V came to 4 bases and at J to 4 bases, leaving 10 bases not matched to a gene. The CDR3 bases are TGTGCCATCAGTGCTCCAGCGGGAGGCGTCCCCACCGGGGAGCTGTTTTTT. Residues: CAISAPAGGVPTGELFF.

CDR3 region: CASTGQVSNLIHGYTF. The CDR3 bases are TGTGCCAGCACCGGACAGGTTTCCAATTTAATCCATGGCTACACCTTC. V and J are TRBV28 and TRBJ1-2, with TRBD1 identical over 7 bases. The V gene end was trimmed by 7 bases and the J gene end by 6 bases; junction bases not matched to a gene: 17. CDR1 and CDR2 from the germline V gene are MDHEN and SYDVKM. This CDR3 region has 16 residues.

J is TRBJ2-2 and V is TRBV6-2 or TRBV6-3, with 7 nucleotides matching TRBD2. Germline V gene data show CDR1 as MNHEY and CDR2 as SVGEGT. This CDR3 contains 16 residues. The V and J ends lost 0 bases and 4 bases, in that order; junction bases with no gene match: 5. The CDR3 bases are TGTGCCAGCAGTTACTCGCGACTAGCCGGCACCGGGGAGCTGTTTTTT. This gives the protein CASSYSRLAGTGELFF.

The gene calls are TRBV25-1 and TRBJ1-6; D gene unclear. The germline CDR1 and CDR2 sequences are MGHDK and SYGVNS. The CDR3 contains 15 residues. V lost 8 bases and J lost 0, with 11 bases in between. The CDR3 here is CASSLGSSYNSPLHF. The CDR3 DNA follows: TGTGCCAGCTCCCTGGGGAGCTCCTATAATTCACCCCTCCACTTT. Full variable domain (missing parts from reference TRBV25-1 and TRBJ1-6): EADIYQTPRYLVIGTGKKITLECSQTMGHDKMYWYQQDPGMELHLIHYSYGVNSTEKGDLSSESTVSRIRTEHFPLTLESARPSHTSQYLCASSLGSSYNSPLHFGNGTRLTVT.